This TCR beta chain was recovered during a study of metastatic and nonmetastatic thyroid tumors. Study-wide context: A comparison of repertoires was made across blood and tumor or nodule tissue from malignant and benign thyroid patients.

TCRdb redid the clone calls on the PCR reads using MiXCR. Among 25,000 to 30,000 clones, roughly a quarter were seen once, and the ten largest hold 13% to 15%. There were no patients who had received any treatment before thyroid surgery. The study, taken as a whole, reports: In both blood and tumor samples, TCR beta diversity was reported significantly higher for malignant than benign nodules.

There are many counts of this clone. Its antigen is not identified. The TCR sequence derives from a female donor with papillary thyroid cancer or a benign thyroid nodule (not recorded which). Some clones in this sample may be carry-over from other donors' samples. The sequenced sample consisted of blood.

The CDR3 spells CASSERTGSREQYF. The CDR3 coding sequence is TGTGCCAGTAGTGAGAGGACAGGGTCTAGGGAGCAGTACTTC. V is TRBV19 and J is TRBJ2-7, with 8 bases matching TRBD1. The CDR3 contains 14 residues. Germline V gene sequence: CDR1 LNHDA, CDR2 SQIVND (reference sequence). V lost 5 bases, J lost 7 bases, and 10 bases stayed unmatched.